This TCR beta chain came from a study of cytomegalovirus exposure and HLA in healthy donors. Study-level findings and limits: The study listed under 200 cytomegalovirus-associated TCR beta chains. The analysis excluded some indistinguishable V segments, including TRBV6-2 and TRBV6-3.

V was shortened by 3 bases and J by 3 bases, with 12 bases between the two germline ends. Germline CDR1 and CDR2: KGHSH and LQKENI. The CDR3 extends over 14 amino acids. In the PCR, 60 Vbeta and 13 Jbeta primers were used. The method was immunoSEQ multiplex PCR; TCRdb's version includes in-frame clones alone and lacks a portion of them. The listing records about 140,000 clones. With regard to this clone: Its specificity is not known.

The clonotype was recovered from a woman aged 18-35 years in good health and CMV-seronegative. J is TRBJ2-7 and V is TRBV18, with a weak D call TRBD1 (5 bases). The sequenced material came from PBMCs. CDR3 sequence (DNA): TGTGCCAGCTCACCCTTAGGACAAAACTACGAGCAGTACGTC. Amino acids: CASSPLGQNYEQYV.